The clone carrying this T cell receptor beta chain has just a few counts. Unique molecular identifiers were used to barcode this TCRbeta library. TCRdb fed the PCR reads into MiXCR, producing one record per CDR3 protein. The sample contains 500,000 or so distinct CDR3 sequences, roughly 10% of which appear only once. The data originate from a study of T-cell reconstitution after alpha-beta-depleted transplantation in children. Trimming cost V 6 bases and J 0 bases, with 9 bases left between them. The CDR3 is made up of 15 amino acids. Germline assignment: CDR1 SGHAT and CDR2 FQNNGV. V and J are TRBV11-2 and TRBJ1-6; D gene unclear. Sequencing used PBMCs, mostly from graft donor cells, obtained 180 days after TCRalphabeta/CD19-depleted stem cell transplant. The TCR sequence derives from a female patient between 2 and 15 years old who had a stem cell transplant for aplastic anemia, so the T cells may come from the graft donor. The CDR3: CASRNISSYNSPLHF. The DNA of the CDR3 is TGTGCCAGCAGAAACATTAGCTCCTATAATTCACCCCTCCACTTT.